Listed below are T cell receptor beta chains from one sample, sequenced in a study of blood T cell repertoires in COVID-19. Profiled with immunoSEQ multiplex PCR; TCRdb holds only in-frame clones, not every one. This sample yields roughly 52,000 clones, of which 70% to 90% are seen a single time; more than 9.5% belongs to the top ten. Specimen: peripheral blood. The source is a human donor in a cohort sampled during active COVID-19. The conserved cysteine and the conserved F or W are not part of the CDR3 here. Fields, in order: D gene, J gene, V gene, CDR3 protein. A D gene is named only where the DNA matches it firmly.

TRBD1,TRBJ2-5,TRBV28,ASSFRDRGYPETQY
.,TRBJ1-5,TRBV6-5,ASRRVGRNQPQH
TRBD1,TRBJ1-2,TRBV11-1,ASSPKTGGSYDYT
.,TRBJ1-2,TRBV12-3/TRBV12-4,ASSGNGYT
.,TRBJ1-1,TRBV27,ASRSQGDTEAF
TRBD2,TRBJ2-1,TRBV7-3,ASSLLPSGRLNNEQF
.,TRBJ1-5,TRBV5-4,ASSLGGGGFNQPQH
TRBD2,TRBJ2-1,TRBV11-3,ASSLGLVTSGYNEQF
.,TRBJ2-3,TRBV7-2,ASSLRRLDTQY
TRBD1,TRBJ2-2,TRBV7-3,ASSLRTGGNTGELF
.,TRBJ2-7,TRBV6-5,ASSFGRRDYEQY
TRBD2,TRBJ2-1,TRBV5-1,ASSLDGTSGRALRNEQF
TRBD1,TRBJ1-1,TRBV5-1,ASSGQGGNTEAF
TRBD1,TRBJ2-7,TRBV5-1,ASSSTGTGGDEQY
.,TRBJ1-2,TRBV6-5,ASSYGAPGYGYT
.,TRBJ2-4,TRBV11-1,ASSEGEVKNIQY
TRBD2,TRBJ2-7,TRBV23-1,ASSPEEREAYEQY
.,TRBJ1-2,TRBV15,ATSRGGVRNYGYT
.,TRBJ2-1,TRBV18,ASSPGFGGKYNEQF
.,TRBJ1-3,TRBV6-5,ATKGVGNTIY
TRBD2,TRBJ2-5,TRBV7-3,ASSPYGGEGEETQY
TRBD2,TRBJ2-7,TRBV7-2,ASSFRTSGSPLGEQY
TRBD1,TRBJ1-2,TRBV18,ASSPPGQGIGYT
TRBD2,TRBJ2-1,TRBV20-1,SASWAGGPYNEQF
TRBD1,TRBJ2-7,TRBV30,AWSAGTGLNEQY
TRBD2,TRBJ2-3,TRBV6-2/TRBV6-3,ASSYTSGSTDTQY
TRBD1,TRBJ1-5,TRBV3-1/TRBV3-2,ASSRGTGTYYSNQPQH
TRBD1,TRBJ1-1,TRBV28,ASSFRPGQGSSEAF
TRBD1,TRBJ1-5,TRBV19,ASSLRADRGNQPQH
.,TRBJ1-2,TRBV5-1,ASSSPGVDGYT
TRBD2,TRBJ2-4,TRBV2,ASMGGIIQY
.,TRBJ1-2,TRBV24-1,ATSDSRGSYGYT
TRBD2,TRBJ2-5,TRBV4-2,ASSQERGGQETQY
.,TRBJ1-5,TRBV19,ASSTTGLSNQPQH
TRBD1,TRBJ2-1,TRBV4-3,ASRQIQGAVSREQF
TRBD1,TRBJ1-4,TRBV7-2,ASSLNPGQGGEKLF
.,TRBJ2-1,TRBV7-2,ASSLARYNEQF
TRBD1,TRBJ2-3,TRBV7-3,ASSRGGDRPGDTQY
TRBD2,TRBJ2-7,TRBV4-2,ASSQGPLTSGTSYEQY
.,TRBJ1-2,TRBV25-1,ASSEGGLFRVNYGYT
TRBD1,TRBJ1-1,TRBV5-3,ARIPALRRGTEAF
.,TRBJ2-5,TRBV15,ATSRGRSRQQETQY
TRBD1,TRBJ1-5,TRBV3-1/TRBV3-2,ASSQARTGQPQH
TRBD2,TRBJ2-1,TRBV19,ASTHSGTSGSNNEQF
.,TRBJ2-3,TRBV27,ASSSYRSADTQY
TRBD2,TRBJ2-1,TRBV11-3,ASSWGLAGDGEQF
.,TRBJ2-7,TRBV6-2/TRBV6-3,ASSHSYEQY
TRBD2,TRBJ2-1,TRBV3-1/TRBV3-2,ASSQDLGLAGVGNEQF
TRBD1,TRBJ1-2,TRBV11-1,ASSPNRGGYGYT
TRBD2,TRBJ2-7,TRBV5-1,ASTPSGRLGDEQY
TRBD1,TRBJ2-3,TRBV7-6,ASSLLLRDRSREGDTQY
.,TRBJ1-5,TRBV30,AWSGGGNQPQH
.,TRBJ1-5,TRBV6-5,ASSPLYSNQPQH
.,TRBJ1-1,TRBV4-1,ASSQPTTPMNTEAF
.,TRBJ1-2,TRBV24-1,ATSDSNYGYT